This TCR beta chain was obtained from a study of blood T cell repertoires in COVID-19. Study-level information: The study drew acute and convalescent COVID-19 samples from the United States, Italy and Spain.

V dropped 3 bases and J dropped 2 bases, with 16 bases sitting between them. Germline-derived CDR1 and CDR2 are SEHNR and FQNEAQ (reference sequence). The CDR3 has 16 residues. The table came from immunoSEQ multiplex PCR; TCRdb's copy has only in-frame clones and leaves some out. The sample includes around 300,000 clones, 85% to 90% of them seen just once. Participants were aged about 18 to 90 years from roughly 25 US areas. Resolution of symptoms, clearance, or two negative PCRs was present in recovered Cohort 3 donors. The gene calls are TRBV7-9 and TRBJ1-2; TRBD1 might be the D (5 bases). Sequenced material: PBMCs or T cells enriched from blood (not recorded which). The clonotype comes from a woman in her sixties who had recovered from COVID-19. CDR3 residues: CASSFPLRVGNYGYTF. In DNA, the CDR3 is TGTGCCAGCAGCTTCCCTCTCAGGGTCGGAAACTATGGCTACACCTTC.